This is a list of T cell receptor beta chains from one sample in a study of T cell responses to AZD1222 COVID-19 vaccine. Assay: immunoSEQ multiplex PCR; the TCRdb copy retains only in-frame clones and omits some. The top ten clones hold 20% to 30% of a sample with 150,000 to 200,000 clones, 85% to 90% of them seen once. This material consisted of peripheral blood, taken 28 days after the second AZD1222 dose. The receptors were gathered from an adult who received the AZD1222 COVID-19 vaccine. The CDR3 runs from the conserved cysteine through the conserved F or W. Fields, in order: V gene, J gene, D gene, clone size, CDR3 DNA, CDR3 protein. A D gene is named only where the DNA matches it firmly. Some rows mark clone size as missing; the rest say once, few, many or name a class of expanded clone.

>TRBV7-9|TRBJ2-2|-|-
TGTGCCAGCAGCTTAGTGCAGGGTGCGAACACCGGGGAGCTGTTTTTT
CASSLVQGANTGELFF
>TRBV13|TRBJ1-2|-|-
TGTGCCAGCAGCTTGTCCTCTTTTCCCTATGGCTACACCTTC
CASSLSSFPYGYTF
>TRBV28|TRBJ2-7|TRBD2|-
TGTGCGGCGGGGGTCCCGCAGTACTTC
CAAGVPQYF
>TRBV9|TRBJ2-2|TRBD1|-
TGTGCCAGCAGCGTTACGACAGGGGCGAACACCGGGGAGCTGTTTTTT
CASSVTTGANTGELFF
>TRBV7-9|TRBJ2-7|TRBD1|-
TGTGCCAGCAGCTTAGGGGGGACAGACGGTGGGCAGTACTTC
CASSLGGTDGGQYF
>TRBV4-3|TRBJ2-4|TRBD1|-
TGCGCCAGTTCGAGGACAGGGGAAAACATTCAGTACTTC
CASSRTGENIQYF
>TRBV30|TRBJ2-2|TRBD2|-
TGTGCCTGGATCGCGGGAGTTGGAACCGGGGAGCTGTTTTTT
CAWIAGVGTGELFF
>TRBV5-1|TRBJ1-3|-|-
TGCGCCAGCAGCCCCACGAACTCTGGAAACACCATATATTTT
CASSPTNSGNTIYF
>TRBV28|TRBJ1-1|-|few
TGTGCCACCGCGGGCAGGCCAAACACTGAAGCTTTCTTT
CATAGRPNTEAFF
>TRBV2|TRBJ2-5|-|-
TGTGCCAGCAGTACAGCCCGACTAGGCTATCGGGAGACCCAGTACTTC
CASSTARLGYRETQYF
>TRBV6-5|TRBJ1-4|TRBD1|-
TGTGCCAGCAGCAACCGGGACAGGGGGGTAGAGCTGTTTTTT
CASSNRDRGVELFF